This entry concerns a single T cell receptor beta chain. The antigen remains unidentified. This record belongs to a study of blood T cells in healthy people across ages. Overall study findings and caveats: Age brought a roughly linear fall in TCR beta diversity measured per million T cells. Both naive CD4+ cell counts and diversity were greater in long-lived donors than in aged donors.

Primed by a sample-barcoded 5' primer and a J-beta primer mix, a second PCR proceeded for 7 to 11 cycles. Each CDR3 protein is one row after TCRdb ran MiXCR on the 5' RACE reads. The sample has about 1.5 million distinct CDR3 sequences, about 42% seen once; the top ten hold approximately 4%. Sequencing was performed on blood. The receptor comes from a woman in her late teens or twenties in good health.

CDR3 loop: CASSLGTGLRAYNEQYF. CDR3 sequence (DNA): TGCGCCAGCAGCTTGGGGACCGGCCTCCGAGCTTACAATGAGCAGTACTTC. J is TRBJ2-5 and V is TRBV5-1; D call uncertain. The V gene's germline CDR1 is SGHRS and CDR2 YFSETQ. The CDR3 contains 17 residues. Trimming left V 0 bases short and J 11 bases short, with 26 bases between.